This is a list of T cell receptor beta chains from one sample in a study of blood T cell repertoires in COVID-19. Sequenced by immunoSEQ multiplex PCR; TCRdb stores in-frame clones only, minus some. The sample holds roughly 180,000 clones, approximately 91% seen once. Sequenced input: peripheral blood. Every receptor here comes from a man between 65 and 80 years old with active or convalescent COVID-19. Both conserved end residues are part of each CDR3. The order of the fields is clone size, J gene, D gene, V gene, CDR3 protein, CDR3 DNA. A D gene is named only where the DNA matches it firmly. Clone size is not always given. Where it is, it says once, few, many or a class for expanded clones.

clone_size: .; j_call: TRBJ2-3; d_call: .; v_call: TRBV10-2; cdr3_aa: CASSFAGARGTDTQYF; cdr3_nt: TGCGCCAGCAGCTTCGCGGGGGCGCGTGGCACAGATACGCAGTATTTT
clone_size: .; j_call: TRBJ1-1; d_call: .; v_call: TRBV11-3; cdr3_aa: CASSLDLEGLTEAFF; cdr3_nt: TGTGCCAGCAGCTTAGATCTGGAGGGCCTCACTGAAGCTTTCTTT
clone_size: .; j_call: TRBJ2-1; d_call: TRBD2; v_call: TRBV27; cdr3_aa: CASSLTSGGLNEQFF; cdr3_nt: TGTGCCAGCAGTTTGACTAGCGGGGGCCTCAATGAGCAGTTCTTC
clone_size: .; j_call: TRBJ2-2; d_call: TRBD2; v_call: TRBV19; cdr3_aa: CASSIGAGGPLGELFF; cdr3_nt: TGTGCCAGTAGTATAGGAGCGGGGGGGCCCTTAGGGGAGCTGTTTTTT
clone_size: few; j_call: TRBJ2-3; d_call: .; v_call: TRBV30; cdr3_aa: CAWSAAGGTDTQYF; cdr3_nt: TGTGCCTGGAGTGCTGCAGGGGGGACAGATACGCAGTATTTT
clone_size: .; j_call: TRBJ2-2; d_call: .; v_call: TRBV7-9; cdr3_aa: CASSRLDFTGELFF; cdr3_nt: TGTGCCAGCAGCAGACTAGATTTTACCGGGGAGCTGTTTTTT
clone_size: .; j_call: TRBJ2-7; d_call: TRBD2; v_call: TRBV10-3; cdr3_aa: CAISSGTSIYEQYF; cdr3_nt: TGTGCCATCAGTAGCGGGACTAGCATCTACGAGCAGTACTTC
clone_size: once; j_call: TRBJ1-2; d_call: .; v_call: TRBV9; cdr3_aa: CASSLVRSPSSGGYTF; cdr3_nt: TGTGCCAGCAGCTTGGTCCGAAGCCCATCGTCTGGTGGCTACACCTTC
clone_size: .; j_call: TRBJ1-1; d_call: .; v_call: TRBV6-5; cdr3_aa: CATSRTPDTEAFF; cdr3_nt: TGTGCCACCTCTCGGACACCGGACACTGAAGCTTTCTTT
clone_size: once; j_call: TRBJ2-3; d_call: .; v_call: TRBV28; cdr3_aa: CASSLRGVDTQYF; cdr3_nt: TGTGCCAGCAGTTTACGGGGAGTAGATACGCAGTATTTT
clone_size: .; j_call: TRBJ2-7; d_call: .; v_call: TRBV11-2; cdr3_aa: CASSLRRGEQYF; cdr3_nt: TGTGCCAGCAGCTTAAGGAGGGGCGAGCAGTACTTC
clone_size: .; j_call: TRBJ1-5; d_call: TRBD1; v_call: TRBV19; cdr3_aa: CASSTLGQLQPQHF; cdr3_nt: TGTGCCAGTAGTACCCTGGGACAGTTGCAGCCCCAGCATTTT
clone_size: .; j_call: TRBJ1-1; d_call: .; v_call: TRBV30; cdr3_aa: CAWSQGGTEAFF; cdr3_nt: TGTGCCTGGAGCCAGGGAGGCACTGAAGCTTTCTTT
clone_size: .; j_call: TRBJ1-1; d_call: .; v_call: TRBV29-1; cdr3_aa: CSGVGGNTEAFF; cdr3_nt: TGCAGCGGGGTGGGGGGAAACACTGAAGCTTTCTTT
clone_size: .; j_call: TRBJ2-7; d_call: .; v_call: TRBV30; cdr3_aa: CAWSAGYEQYF; cdr3_nt: TGTGCCTGGAGTGCGGGGTACGAGCAGTACTTC
clone_size: few; j_call: TRBJ1-2; d_call: TRBD1; v_call: TRBV6-5; cdr3_aa: CASSSDRGSYGYTF; cdr3_nt: TGTGCCAGCAGTTCGGACAGGGGGAGCTATGGCTACACCTTC
clone_size: .; j_call: TRBJ1-3; d_call: .; v_call: TRBV28; cdr3_aa: CASSLSLPGLGNTIYF; cdr3_nt: TGTGCCAGCAGTTTATCCCTCCCAGGGTTAGGAAACACCATATATTTT
clone_size: many; j_call: TRBJ2-2; d_call: .; v_call: TRBV28; cdr3_aa: CASKNGGTGELFF; cdr3_nt: TGTGCCAGCAAGAACGGGGGCACCGGGGAGCTGTTTTTT
clone_size: .; j_call: TRBJ2-7; d_call: .; v_call: TRBV10-1; cdr3_aa: CASSELGGKQYF; cdr3_nt: TGCGCCAGCAGTGAGCTAGGAGGGAAGCAGTACTTC
clone_size: .; j_call: TRBJ1-1; d_call: TRBD1; v_call: TRBV2; cdr3_aa: CASSESGGTEAFF; cdr3_nt: TGTGCCAGCAGTGAATCAGGGGGGACTGAAGCTTTCTTT
clone_size: .; j_call: TRBJ2-2; d_call: .; v_call: TRBV5-1; cdr3_aa: CASSVDGGFGELFF; cdr3_nt: TGCGCCAGCAGCGTGGATGGGGGGTTCGGGGAGCTGTTTTTT
clone_size: .; j_call: TRBJ2-3; d_call: .; v_call: TRBV5-5; cdr3_aa: CASSLGADTQYF; cdr3_nt: TGTGCCAGCAGCTTGGGGGCCGATACGCAGTATTTT
clone_size: few; j_call: TRBJ2-4; d_call: .; v_call: TRBV11-2; cdr3_aa: CASTLDDIAKNIQYF; cdr3_nt: TGTGCCAGCACCCTCGACGACATAGCCAAAAACATTCAGTACTTC
clone_size: .; j_call: TRBJ2-2; d_call: .; v_call: TRBV7-8; cdr3_aa: CASSFLRNTGELFF; cdr3_nt: TGTGCCAGCAGCTTTTTGCGTAACACCGGGGAGCTGTTTTTT
clone_size: .; j_call: TRBJ2-3; d_call: TRBD1; v_call: TRBV5-1; cdr3_aa: CASSWGTGETDTQYF; cdr3_nt: TGCGCCAGCAGCTGGGGGACAGGGGAGACAGATACGCAGTATTTT
clone_size: once; j_call: TRBJ1-5; d_call: .; v_call: TRBV6-2/TRBV6-3; cdr3_aa: CASSSSQGLYSNQPQHF; cdr3_nt: TGTGCCAGCAGTTCCTCTCAGGGATTATATAGCAATCAGCCCCAGCATTTT
clone_size: few; j_call: TRBJ1-4; d_call: .; v_call: TRBV27; cdr3_aa: CASNLRQATNEKLFF; cdr3_nt: TGTGCCAGCAATCTCAGACAGGCAACAAATGAAAAACTGTTTTTT
clone_size: .; j_call: TRBJ2-5; d_call: .; v_call: TRBV11-2; cdr3_aa: CASSLDRAQTQYF; cdr3_nt: TGTGCCAGCAGCTTAGACAGGGCGCAGACCCAGTACTTC
clone_size: .; j_call: TRBJ1-1; d_call: .; v_call: TRBV6-5; cdr3_aa: CAGRDTRGEAFF; cdr3_nt: TGTGCCGGTCGTGACACCCGGGGTGAAGCTTTCTTT
clone_size: .; j_call: TRBJ1-5; d_call: .; v_call: TRBV28; cdr3_aa: CASSSPAERSSNQPQHF; cdr3_nt: TGTGCCAGCAGTTCCCCAGCAGAGAGGTCTAGCAATCAGCCCCAGCATTTT
clone_size: .; j_call: TRBJ2-5; d_call: TRBD2; v_call: TRBV27; cdr3_aa: CASSLWPSGSPRTQYF; cdr3_nt: TGTGCCAGCAGTTTATGGCCTAGCGGGAGCCCAAGGACCCAGTACTTC
clone_size: once; j_call: TRBJ2-7; d_call: .; v_call: TRBV11-2; cdr3_aa: CASSLVVFPYEQYF; cdr3_nt: TGTGCCAGCAGCTTAGTAGTATTTCCCTACGAGCAGTACTTC
clone_size: .; j_call: TRBJ2-1; d_call: TRBD2; v_call: TRBV5-1; cdr3_aa: CASSALAGLEQFF; cdr3_nt: TGCGCCAGCAGCGCCTTAGCGGGACTTGAGCAGTTCTTC
clone_size: .; j_call: TRBJ2-5; d_call: .; v_call: TRBV10-3; cdr3_aa: CAISDSRETQYF; cdr3_nt: TGTGCCATCAGTGACTCCCGAGAGACCCAGTACTTC
clone_size: .; j_call: TRBJ2-7; d_call: TRBD1; v_call: TRBV10-3; cdr3_aa: CATGTGGSYEQYF; cdr3_nt: TGTGCCACCGGGACAGGGGGTTCCTACGAGCAGTACTTC
clone_size: .; j_call: TRBJ2-7; d_call: TRBD2; v_call: TRBV2; cdr3_aa: CASSGGGGLSGPITYEQYF; cdr3_nt: TGTGCCAGCAGCGGGGGGGGCGGACTAAGCGGTCCCATCACCTACGAGCAGTACTTC
clone_size: .; j_call: TRBJ1-4; d_call: .; v_call: TRBV14; cdr3_aa: CASSQAGEKLFF; cdr3_nt: TGTGCCAGCAGCCAAGCGGGTGAAAAACTGTTTTTT
clone_size: once; j_call: TRBJ2-1; d_call: TRBD2; v_call: TRBV7-6; cdr3_aa: CASSPRLAGGISYNEQFF; cdr3_nt: TGTGCCAGCAGCCCCAGACTAGCGGGAGGTATCTCCTACAATGAGCAGTTCTTC
clone_size: many; j_call: TRBJ2-1; d_call: TRBD2; v_call: TRBV7-8; cdr3_aa: CASSFPSSTFSGRSSYNEQFF; cdr3_nt: TGTGCCAGCAGCTTCCCCTCTTCCACATTTAGCGGGCGGAGCTCCTACAATGAGCAGTTCTTC
clone_size: once; j_call: TRBJ2-7; d_call: TRBD2; v_call: TRBV23-1; cdr3_aa: CASTIFGRLAVFPYEQYF; cdr3_nt: TGCGCCAGCACAATCTTCGGGAGACTAGCGGTATTCCCCTACGAGCAGTACTTC
clone_size: once; j_call: TRBJ2-6; d_call: TRBD1; v_call: TRBV19; cdr3_aa: CASSSETGLSSGANVLTF; cdr3_nt: TGTGCCAGTAGCTCCGAGACAGGGCTGAGCTCTGGGGCCAACGTCCTGACTTTC
clone_size: .; j_call: TRBJ2-5; d_call: .; v_call: TRBV19; cdr3_aa: CASSRETARETQYF; cdr3_nt: TGTGCCAGTAGTAGGGAGACTGCCCGAGAGACCCAGTACTTC
clone_size: .; j_call: TRBJ1-4; d_call: TRBD1; v_call: TRBV3-1/TRBV3-2; cdr3_aa: CASSQETGGVEKLFF; cdr3_nt: TGTGCCAGCAGCCAGGAGACAGGGGGCGTTGAAAAACTGTTTTTT
clone_size: .; j_call: TRBJ2-3; d_call: .; v_call: TRBV21-1; cdr3_aa: CASSKIRTGGRDTQYF; cdr3_nt: TGTGCCAGCAGCAAAATCAGGACAGGGGGCCGAGATACGCAGTATTTT
clone_size: .; j_call: TRBJ2-7; d_call: TRBD1; v_call: TRBV29-1; cdr3_aa: CSVEDRAYEQYF; cdr3_nt: TGCAGCGTGGAGGACAGGGCTTACGAGCAGTACTTC
clone_size: .; j_call: TRBJ2-7; d_call: .; v_call: TRBV27; cdr3_aa: CASSLLAGQSYEQYF; cdr3_nt: TGTGCCAGCAGTTTACTGGCGGGCCAAAGCTACGAGCAGTACTTC
clone_size: .; j_call: TRBJ2-5; d_call: TRBD1; v_call: TRBV7-8; cdr3_aa: CASSSRDRGPETQYF; cdr3_nt: TGTGCCAGCAGCTCTCGGGACAGGGGGCCGGAGACCCAGTACTTC
clone_size: .; j_call: TRBJ1-1; d_call: .; v_call: TRBV10-1; cdr3_aa: CASSESARQEPNTEAFF; cdr3_nt: TGCGCCAGCAGTGAGTCGGCCCGACAGGAACCGAACACTGAAGCTTTCTTT
clone_size: .; j_call: TRBJ2-7; d_call: TRBD1; v_call: TRBV12-3/TRBV12-4; cdr3_aa: CASSLQGAYEQYF; cdr3_nt: TGTGCCAGCAGTCTACAGGGGGCCTACGAGCAGTACTTC
clone_size: .; j_call: TRBJ2-7; d_call: .; v_call: TRBV28; cdr3_aa: CASKTLGREQYF; cdr3_nt: TGTGCCAGCAAGACACTAGGACGCGAGCAGTACTTC
clone_size: .; j_call: TRBJ1-6; d_call: .; v_call: TRBV7-2; cdr3_aa: CASSLGHRSSYNSPLHF; cdr3_nt: TGTGCCAGCAGCCTCGGACACCGGAGCTCCTATAATTCACCCCTCCACTTT
clone_size: .; j_call: TRBJ2-1; d_call: TRBD2; v_call: TRBV7-9; cdr3_aa: CASRSSGAGEGNEQFF; cdr3_nt: TGTGCCAGCAGATCCTCCGGGGCGGGAGAGGGCAATGAGCAGTTCTTC
clone_size: .; j_call: TRBJ2-3; d_call: TRBD2; v_call: TRBV7-8; cdr3_aa: CASSLASSGGPQSSTDTQYF; cdr3_nt: TGTGCCAGCAGCTTAGCGTCTAGCGGGGGCCCTCAGTCTAGCACAGATACGCAGTATTTT
clone_size: .; j_call: TRBJ2-7; d_call: .; v_call: TRBV6-6; cdr3_aa: CASSYSAGFGYEQYF; cdr3_nt: TGTGCCAGCAGTTACTCGGCCGGGTTCGGGTACGAGCAGTACTTC
clone_size: .; j_call: TRBJ2-5; d_call: .; v_call: TRBV6-2/TRBV6-3; cdr3_aa: CASSSFRVGQETQYF; cdr3_nt: TGTGCCAGCAGTTCCTTCCGGGTGGGTCAAGAGACCCAGTACTTC
clone_size: .; j_call: TRBJ2-3; d_call: TRBD1; v_call: TRBV28; cdr3_aa: CASTLLGQGNPYF; cdr3_nt: TGTGCCAGCACCCTCTTAGGACAGGGGAATCCGTATTTT